Below are 16 T cell receptor beta chains sequenced from a single sample in a study of T cell responses to AZD1222 COVID-19 vaccine. Sequenced by immunoSEQ multiplex PCR; TCRdb stores in-frame clones only, minus some. The sample shows roughly 120,000 clones, around 85% of them seen only once. This sample comprised peripheral blood, obtained on day 0 of AZD1222 vaccination. The receptors come from an adult in good health.

The chain is built from TRBV7-2 and TRBJ2-2, with unresolved D. There are 14 residues in the CDR3. The germline V gene has CDR1 SGHTA and CDR2 FQGNSA. Trimming took 8 bases from V and 2 from J, leaving 12 bases between them. In DNA, the CDR3 is TGTGCCAGCGGGCCCTACTTCAACACCGGGGAGCTGTTTTTT. This gives the protein CASGPYFNTGELFF.

The chain has TRBV7-8 and TRBJ1-1; maybe TRBD1 (5 bases). V gave up 2 bases and J gave up 2 bases, with 9 bases separating them. CDR1 and CDR2 (germline): SGHVS, FQNEAQ. The CDR3 contains 14 residues. The CDR3 region has the DNA TGTGCCAGCAGCTTAAAAAGGGGAAACACTGAAGCTTTCTTT. It codes for CASSLKRGNTEAFF.

As concerns this clone: The same CDR3 can be traced to other DNA sequences in this sample. The V call is TRBV18, the J call TRBJ1-5; D remains ambiguous. Between the trimmed V and J ends, which lost 2 bases and 1 base, there was a span of 3 bases. In germline, CDR1 is KGHSH, CDR2 LQKENI. CDR3 length: 13 residues. The CDR3 protein is CASSPGSNQPQHF. The CDR3 DNA reads as TGTGCCAGCTCACCAGGGAGCAATCAGCCCCAGCATTTT. Based on the CDR3 plus reference TRBV18 and TRBJ1-5, the full variable domain is NAGVMQNPRHLVRRRGQEARLRCSPMKGHSHVYWYRQLPEEGLKFMVYLQKENIIDESGMPKERFSAEFPKEGPSILRIQQVVRGDSAAYFCASSPGSNQPQHFGDGTRLSIL.

The gene calls are TRBV9 and TRBJ2-7; D possibly corresponds to TRBD1 (7 bases). Germline loops: CDR1 SGDLS, CDR2 YYNGEE. The CDR3 extends over 14 amino acids. V was pared by 0 bases and J by 2 bases, with 9 bases between. CDR3 protein: CASSVGRGAYEQYF. The CDR3 DNA reads as TGTGCCAGCAGCGTAGGCAGGGGGGCCTACGAGCAGTACTTC.

The chain combines TRBV28 with TRBJ1-2, with D tentatively TRBD1 (5 bases). Germline-derived CDR1 and CDR2 are MDHEN and SYDVKM. CDR3 length: 14 amino acids. Trimming took off 8 bases at V and 3 bases at J, with 16 bases between the two ends. The CDR3 DNA follows: TGTGCCAGCGGCCTGGGGCAGGGACACTATGGCTACACCTTC. Amino acid sequence: CASGLGQGHYGYTF.

This clone was seen a few times. The chain has TRBV14 and TRBJ2-3; D is tentatively TRBD1 or TRBD2 (5 bases each). Trimming removed 4 bases from V and 4 bases from J, with 9 bases in between. CDR3 length: 13 residues. Germline V gives CDR1 SGHDN, CDR2 FVKESK. The CDR3 coding sequence is TGTGCCAGCAGCCGGGACCACTCAGATACGCAGTATTTT. Residues: CASSRDHSDTQYF.

The gene calls are TRBV7-2 and TRBJ1-6, with 8 bases that match TRBD1. J was trimmed by 11 bases and V by 5 bases; bases with no gene match: 11. CDR1 is SGHTA and CDR2 is FQGNSA in the germline V gene. The CDR3 length is 15 residues. This CDR3 is CASSPGPGQGTPLHF. The CDR3 nucleotides are TGTGCCAGCAGCCCCGGTCCAGGACAGGGAACACCCCTCCACTTT.

The chain joins TRBV19 to TRBJ1-1; 8 bases align to TRBD1. V shed 1 base, J shed 5 bases, and the junction held 3 bases outside the gene matches. The germline V gene has CDR1 LNHDA and CDR2 SQIVND (reference sequence). CDR3 length equals 14 residues. CDR3 DNA: TGTGCCAGTAGTATAGGGTACAGGGGGACTGAAGCTTTCTTT. It yields the protein CASSIGYRGTEAFF. Full variable domain (outside the CDR3, taken from reference TRBV19 and TRBJ1-1): DGGITQSPKYLFRKEGQNVTLSCEQNLNHDAMYWYRQDPGQGLRLIYYSQIVNDFQKGDIAEGYSVSREKKESFPLTVTSAQKNPTAFYLCASSIGYRGTEAFFGQGTRLTVV.

The V and J genes are TRBV28 and TRBJ1-4; TRBD1 matches at 8 bases. V lost 6 bases, J lost 10 bases, and 10 bases stayed unmatched. This CDR3 is built from 14 residues. Germline V gives CDR1 MDHEN, CDR2 SYDVKM. The CDR3 sequence is CASRDGQGYRKLFF. The CDR3 region has the DNA TGTGCCAGCAGGGATGGACAGGGTTACAGAAAACTGTTTTTT. Using reference TRBV28 and TRBJ1-4 for the parts outside the CDR3, the full variable domain is DVKVTQSSRYLVKRTGEKVFLECVQDMDHENMFWYRQDPGLGLRLIYFSYDVKMKEKGDIPEGYSVSREKKERFSLILESASTNQTSMYLCASRDGQGYRKLFFGSGTQLSVL.

The rearrangement links TRBV7-2 to TRBJ2-4; 10 nucleotides agree with TRBD2. Germline CDR1 and CDR2: SGHTA and FQGNSA. After removal of 1 base from V and 4 bases from J, the junction contained 4 bases not matched to a gene. CDR3 length: 16 amino acids. In nucleotides, the CDR3 is TGTGCCAGCAGCTTAGAGCGGGGGGGAAAAAAAAACATTCAGTACTTC. Residues: CASSLERGGKKNIQYF.

The genes are TRBV5-1 and TRBJ1-2; TRBD1 might be the D (6 bases). Germline V gene sequence: CDR1 SGHRS, CDR2 YFSETQ. This CDR3 is built from 12 residues. Trimming pared 3 bases from V and 6 bases from J, leaving 9 bases between. CDR3: CASSWEGDGYTF. In DNA form, the CDR3 reads TGCGCCAGCAGCTGGGAGGGGGATGGCTACACCTTC. The whole variable domain, filled in from reference TRBV5-1 and TRBJ1-2, reads KAGVTQTPRYLIKTRGQQVTLSCSPISGHRSVSWYQQTPGQGLQFLFEYFSETQRNKGNFPGRFSGRQFSNSRSEMNVSTLELGDSALYLCASSWEGDGYTFGSGTRLTVV.

The V gene is TRBV5-4, the J gene TRBJ1-3, with D possibly matching TRBD1 (5 bases). The germline V gene has CDR1 SGHNT and CDR2 YYREEE (reference sequence). V was cut by 0 bases and J by 1 base, with 11 bases left in between. The CDR3 consists of 16 residues. The CDR3 DNA is TGTGCCAGCAGCTTGGAGCCAGGGCCGTCTGGAAACACCATATATTTT. Its translation: CASSLEPGPSGNTIYF. Full variable domain (outside the CDR3, taken from reference TRBV5-4 and TRBJ1-3): ETGVTQSPTHLIKTRGQQVTLRCSSQSGHNTVSWYQQALGQGPQFIFQYYREEENGRGNFPPRFSGLQFPNYSSELNVNALELDDSALYLCASSLEPGPSGNTIYFGEGSWLTVV.

The J gene is TRBJ1-1, the V gene TRBV18, with a weak D call TRBD1 (5 bases). The V gene lost 3 bases and the J gene lost 0 bases, with 8 bases spanning the gap. CDR3 length: 14 amino acids. The germline V gene encodes CDR1 KGHSH and CDR2 LQKENI. Here the CDR3 reads CASSPTTVNTEAFF. The CDR3 region has the DNA TGTGCCAGCTCACCCACGACAGTGAACACTGAAGCTTTCTTT.

This sequence joins TRBV30 and TRBJ2-2; unclear D gene. The V end was cut by 4 bases, the J end by 3 bases, with 9 bases between. The CDR3 is 13 residues long. In germline, CDR1 is GTSNPN, CDR2 SVGIG (reference sequence). This chain's CDR3 is CAWTLVHTGELFF. CDR3 coding DNA: TGTGCCTGGACTCTCGTCCACACCGGGGAGCTGTTTTTT.

The V call is TRBV5-1, the J call TRBJ2-2; 7 bases are a match to TRBD2. CDR3 length equals 17 residues. The ends lost 3 bases at V and 2 bases at J; junction bases unmatched: 10. Germline CDR1 reads SGHRS; CDR2 reads YFSETQ. The chain's CDR3 is CASSSTPGLINTGELFF. CDR3 in DNA: TGCGCCAGCAGCTCTACACCGGGACTAATTAACACCGGGGAGCTGTTTTTT. Drawing the rest from reference TRBV5-1 and TRBJ2-2, the complete variable domain is KAGVTQTPRYLIKTRGQQVTLSCSPISGHRSVSWYQQTPGQGLQFLFEYFSETQRNKGNFPGRFSGRQFSNSRSEMNVSTLELGDSALYLCASSSTPGLINTGELFFGEGSRLTVL.

The chain joins TRBV30 to TRBJ2-7; 9 nucleotides match TRBD1. The V segment lost 2 bases and the J segment 4 bases; nucleotides outside the gene matches: 3. CDR1 is GTSNPN, CDR2 SVGIG, per germline (reference sequence). CDR3 length: 13 residues. Here the CDR3 DNA reads TGTGCCTGGAGTAACAGGGGGCGATACGAGCAGTACTTC. It codes for CAWSNRGRYEQYF.